A selection of T cell receptor beta chains follows, all from one sample in a study of Ad26.COV2.S vaccination and SARS-CoV-2 variants. Sequencing used immunoSEQ multiplex PCR; TCRdb keeps in-frame clones, though not all of them. Found here are 380,000 or so clones, roughly 85% of them singletons; the top ten hold around 7%. The sample here was peripheral blood, taken in a trial of Ad26.COV2.S vaccine versus placebo. These receptors were taken from a person between 18 and 59 years old who received the Ad26.COV2.S COVID-19 vaccine or a placebo. Each CDR3 is given with its conserved first and last residue. D genes are given only for firm matches. Some rows have no size entry. The others give once, few or many, or a class for an expanded clone.

TRBD1 TRBJ2-5 12 TRBV27 . CASSSRGETQYF TGTGCCAGCAGTAGCAGGGGGGAGACCCAGTACTTC
. TRBJ1-2 15 TRBV7-3 once CASSLDPTGVGGYTF TGTGCCAGCAGCTTAGACCCTACCGGGGTTGGCGGCTACACCTTC
. TRBJ2-7 12 TRBV20-1 . CSASGGGYEQYF TGCAGTGCTAGTGGCGGCGGCTACGAGCAGTACTTC
. TRBJ2-5 17 TRBV5-1 . CASSLVFRATAGETQYF TGCGCCAGCAGCTTGGTTTTTCGGGCGACTGCAGGAGAGACCCAGTACTTC
TRBD1 TRBJ2-7 17 TRBV18 . CASSPPEAGTGAYEQYF TGTGCCAGCTCACCACCTGAAGCCGGGACAGGGGCCTACGAGCAGTACTTC
. TRBJ1-2 12 TRBV19 . CASSIPGYGYTF TGTGCCAGTAGTATTCCCGGGTATGGCTACACCTTC
. TRBJ1-4 17 TRBV5-5 . CASSLEAPGTTNEKLFF TGTGCCAGCAGCTTGGAGGCGCCGGGCACAACTAATGAAAAACTGTTTTTT
. TRBJ1-2 14 TRBV24-1 once CATSDFSRDYGYTF TGTGCCACCAGTGATTTCTCCAGGGACTATGGCTACACCTTC
. TRBJ1-1 13 TRBV30 . CAWKPPGFAEAFF TGTGCCTGGAAACCCCCCGGGTTCGCTGAAGCTTTCTTT
. TRBJ2-1 15 TRBV5-1 . CASSSRDGLPSEQFF TGCGCCAGCAGCTCCCGGGATGGGCTCCCTAGTGAGCAGTTCTTC